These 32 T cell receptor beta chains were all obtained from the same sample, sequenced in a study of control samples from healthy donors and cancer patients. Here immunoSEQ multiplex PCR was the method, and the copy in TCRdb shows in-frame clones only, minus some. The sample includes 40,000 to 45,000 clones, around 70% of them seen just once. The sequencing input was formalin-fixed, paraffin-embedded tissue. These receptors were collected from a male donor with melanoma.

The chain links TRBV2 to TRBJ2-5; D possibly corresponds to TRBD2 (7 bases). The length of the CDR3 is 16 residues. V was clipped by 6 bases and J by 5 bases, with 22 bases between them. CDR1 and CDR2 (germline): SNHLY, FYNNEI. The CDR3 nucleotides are TGTGCCAGCAGAGGGGGTTTTTCGCGGGAGTATGAGACCCAGTACTTC. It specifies CASRGGFSREYETQYF.

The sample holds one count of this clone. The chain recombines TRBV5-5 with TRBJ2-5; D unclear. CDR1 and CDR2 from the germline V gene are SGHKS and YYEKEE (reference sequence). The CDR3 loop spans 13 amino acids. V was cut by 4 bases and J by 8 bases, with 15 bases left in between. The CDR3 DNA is TGTGCCAGCAGCCCCCCGAGCTCGTACACCCAGTACTTC. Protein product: CASSPPSSYTQYF. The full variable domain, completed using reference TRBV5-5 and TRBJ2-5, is DAGVTQSPTHLIKTRGQQVTLRCSPISGHKSVSWYQQVLGQGPQFIFQYYEKEERGRGNFPDRFSARQFPNYSSELNVNALLLGDSALYLCASSPPSSYTQYFGPGTRLLVL.

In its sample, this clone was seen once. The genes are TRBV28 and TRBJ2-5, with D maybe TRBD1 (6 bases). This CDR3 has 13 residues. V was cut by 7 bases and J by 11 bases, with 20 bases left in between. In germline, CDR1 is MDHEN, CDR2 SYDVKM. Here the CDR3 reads CASTSRQAPRQYF. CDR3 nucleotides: TGTGCCAGCACCTCCCGACAGGCCCCTAGGCAGTACTTC.

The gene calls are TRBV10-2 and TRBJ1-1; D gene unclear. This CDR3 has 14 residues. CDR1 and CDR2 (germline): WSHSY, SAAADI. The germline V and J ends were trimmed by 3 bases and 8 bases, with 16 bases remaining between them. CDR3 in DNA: TGCGCCAGCAGTGATGATCTGGCTACGGTCGAAGCTTTCTTT. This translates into CASSDDLATVEAFF.

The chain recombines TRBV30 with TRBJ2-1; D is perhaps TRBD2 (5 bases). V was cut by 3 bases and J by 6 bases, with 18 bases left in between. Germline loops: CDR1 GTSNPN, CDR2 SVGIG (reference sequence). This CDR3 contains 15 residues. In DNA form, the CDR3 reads TGTGCCTGGAGCTTTGCGGGTTACCGGGGCAATGAGCAGTTCTTC. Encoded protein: CAWSFAGYRGNEQFF.

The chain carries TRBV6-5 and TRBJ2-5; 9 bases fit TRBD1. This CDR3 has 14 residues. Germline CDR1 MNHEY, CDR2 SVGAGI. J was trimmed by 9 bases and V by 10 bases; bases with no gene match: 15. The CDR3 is CATRDRDPSRAQYF. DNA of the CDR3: TGTGCCACCCGGGACAGGGACCCTTCTCGGGCCCAGTACTTC.

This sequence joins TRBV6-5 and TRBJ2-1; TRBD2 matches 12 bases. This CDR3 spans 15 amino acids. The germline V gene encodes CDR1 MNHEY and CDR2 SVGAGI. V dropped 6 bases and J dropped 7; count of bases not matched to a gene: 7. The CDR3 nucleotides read TGTGCCAGCAGCGGACTAGCGGGATGGTCGAATGAGCAGTTCTTC. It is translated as CASSGLAGWSNEQFF.

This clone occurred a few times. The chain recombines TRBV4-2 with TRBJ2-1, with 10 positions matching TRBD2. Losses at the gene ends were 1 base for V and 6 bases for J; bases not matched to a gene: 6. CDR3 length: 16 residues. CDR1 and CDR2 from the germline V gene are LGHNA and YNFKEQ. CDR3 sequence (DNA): TGTGCCAGCAGCCAAGGTATAGCGGGAGGTCTCAATGAGCAGTTCTTC. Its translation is CASSQGIAGGLNEQFF.

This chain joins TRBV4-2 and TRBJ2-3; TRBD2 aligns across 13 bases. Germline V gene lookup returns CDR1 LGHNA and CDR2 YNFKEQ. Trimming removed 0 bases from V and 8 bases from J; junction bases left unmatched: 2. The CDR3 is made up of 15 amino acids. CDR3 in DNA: TGTGCCAGCAGCCAAGATACTAGCGGGAGGGTTACGCAGTATTTT. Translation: CASSQDTSGRVTQYF.

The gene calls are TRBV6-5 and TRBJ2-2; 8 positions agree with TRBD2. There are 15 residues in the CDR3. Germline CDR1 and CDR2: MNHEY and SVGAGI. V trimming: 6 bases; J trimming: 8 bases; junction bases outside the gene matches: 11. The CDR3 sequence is CASSAQLAEPGELFF. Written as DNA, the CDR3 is TGTGCCAGCAGCGCCCAACTAGCGGAACCAGGGGAGCTGTTTTTT.

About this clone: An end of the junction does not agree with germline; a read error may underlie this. In DNA form, the CDR3 reads TGTGCCGGCAGGGATATAAGGGGCCATTCACCCCTCCACTTT. Amino acid sequence: CAGRDIRGHSPLHF. The genes are TRBV6-5 and TRBJ1-6, with D maybe TRBD1 (5 bases). The V gene's germline CDR1 is MNHEY and CDR2 SVGAGI. This CDR3 is built from 14 residues.

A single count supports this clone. The CDR3 spells CASMVDRGNTIYF. For the CDR3, the DNA is TGCGCCAGCATGGTGGACAGGGGAAACACCATATATTTT. The chain has TRBV5-1 and TRBJ1-3; 7 nucleotides align to TRBD1. V dropped 6 bases and J dropped 4; count of bases not matched to a gene: 4. From germline, CDR1 is SGHRS and CDR2 YFSETQ. This CDR3 spans 13 amino acids. The full variable domain, in which reference TRBV5-1 and TRBJ1-3 provide the parts outside the CDR3, is KAGVTQTPRYLIKTRGQQVTLSCSPISGHRSVSWYQQTPGQGLQFLFEYFSETQRNKGNFPGRFSGRQFSNSRSEMNVSTLELGDSALYLCASMVDRGNTIYFGEGSWLTVV.

For the CDR3, the DNA is TGTGCCAGCACCCTATCCGGGGGGGACTATGGCTACACCTTC. Its protein is CASTLSGGDYGYTF. The chain combines TRBV28 with TRBJ1-2; a weak D match, TRBD1 (5 bases). Germline V gene lookup returns CDR1 MDHEN and CDR2 SYDVKM. The CDR3 runs to 14 residues. The V end was cut by 7 bases, the J end by 3 bases, with 15 bases between.

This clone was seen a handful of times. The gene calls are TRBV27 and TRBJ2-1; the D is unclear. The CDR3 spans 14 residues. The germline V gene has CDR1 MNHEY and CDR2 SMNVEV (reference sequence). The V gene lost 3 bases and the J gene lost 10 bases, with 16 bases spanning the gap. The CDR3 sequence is CASSFGIKYWEQFF. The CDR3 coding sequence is TGTGCCAGCAGTTTCGGAATTAAGTACTGGGAGCAGTTCTTC.

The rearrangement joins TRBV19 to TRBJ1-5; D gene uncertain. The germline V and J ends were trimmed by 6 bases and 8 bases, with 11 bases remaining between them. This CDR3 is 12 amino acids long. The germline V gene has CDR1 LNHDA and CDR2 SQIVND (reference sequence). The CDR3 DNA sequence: TGTGCCAGTAGGATCGGCGGGGAGCCCCAGCATTTT. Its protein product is CASRIGGEPQHF.

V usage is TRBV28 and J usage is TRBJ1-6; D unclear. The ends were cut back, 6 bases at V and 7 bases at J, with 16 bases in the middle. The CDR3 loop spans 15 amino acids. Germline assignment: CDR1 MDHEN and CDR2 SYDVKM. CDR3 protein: CASRYLGSRNSPLHF. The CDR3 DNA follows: TGTGCCAGCAGGTATTTAGGGTCACGGAATTCACCCCTCCACTTT.

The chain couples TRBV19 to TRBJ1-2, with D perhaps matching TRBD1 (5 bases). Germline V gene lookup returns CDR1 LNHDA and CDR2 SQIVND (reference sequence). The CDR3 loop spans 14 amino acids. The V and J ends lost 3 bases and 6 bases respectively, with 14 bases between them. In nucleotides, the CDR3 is TGTGCCAGTAGTATTCCGGGACCCGGACATGGCTACACCTTC. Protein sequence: CASSIPGPGHGYTF.

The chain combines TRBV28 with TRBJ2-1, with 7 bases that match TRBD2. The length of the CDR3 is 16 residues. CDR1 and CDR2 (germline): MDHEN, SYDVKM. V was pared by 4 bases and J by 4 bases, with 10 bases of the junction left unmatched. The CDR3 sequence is CASSSWLAADYNEQFF. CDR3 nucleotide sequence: TGTGCCAGCAGTTCGTGGCTAGCGGCTGATTACAATGAGCAGTTCTTC.

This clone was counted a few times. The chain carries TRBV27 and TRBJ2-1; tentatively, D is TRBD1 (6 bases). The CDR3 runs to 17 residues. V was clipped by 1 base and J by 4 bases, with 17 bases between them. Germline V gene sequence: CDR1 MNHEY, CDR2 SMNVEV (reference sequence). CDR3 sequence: CASSLWATYTGYNEQFF. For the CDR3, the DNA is TGTGCCAGCAGTTTATGGGCCACATATACAGGGTACAATGAGCAGTTCTTC.

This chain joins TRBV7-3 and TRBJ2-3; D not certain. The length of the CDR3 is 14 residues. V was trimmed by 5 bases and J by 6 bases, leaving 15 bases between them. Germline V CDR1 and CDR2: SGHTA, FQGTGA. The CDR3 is CASSPWKSHDTQYF. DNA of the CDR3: TGTGCCAGCAGCCCGTGGAAATCACACGATACGCAGTATTTT.

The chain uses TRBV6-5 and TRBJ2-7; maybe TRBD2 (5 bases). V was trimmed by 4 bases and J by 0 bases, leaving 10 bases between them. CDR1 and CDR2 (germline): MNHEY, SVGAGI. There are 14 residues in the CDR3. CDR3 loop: CASSSQRTSYEQYF. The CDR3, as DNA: TGTGCCAGCAGTTCGCAGCGGACCTCCTACGAGCAGTACTTC.

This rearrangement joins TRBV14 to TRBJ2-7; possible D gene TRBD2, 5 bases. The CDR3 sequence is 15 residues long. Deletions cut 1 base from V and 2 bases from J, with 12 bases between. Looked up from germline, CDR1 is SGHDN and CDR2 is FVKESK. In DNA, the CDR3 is TGTGCCAGCAGCCAAGGTGGGAGCCCTACCTACGAGCAGTACTTC. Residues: CASSQGGSPTYEQYF.

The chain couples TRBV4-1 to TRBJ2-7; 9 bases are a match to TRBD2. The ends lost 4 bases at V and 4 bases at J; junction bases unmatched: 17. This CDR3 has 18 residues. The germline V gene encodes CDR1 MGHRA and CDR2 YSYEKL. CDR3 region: CASSPTLIGGTSSYEQYF. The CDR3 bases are TGCGCCAGCAGCCCGACACTCATTGGTGGGACTAGCTCATACGAGCAGTACTTC.

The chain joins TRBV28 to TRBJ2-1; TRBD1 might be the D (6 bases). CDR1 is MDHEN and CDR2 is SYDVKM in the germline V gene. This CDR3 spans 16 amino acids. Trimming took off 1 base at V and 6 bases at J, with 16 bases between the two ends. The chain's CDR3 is CASSLFRGRGPNEQFF. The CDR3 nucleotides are TGTGCCAGCAGTTTATTCAGGGGAAGAGGCCCCAATGAGCAGTTCTTC.

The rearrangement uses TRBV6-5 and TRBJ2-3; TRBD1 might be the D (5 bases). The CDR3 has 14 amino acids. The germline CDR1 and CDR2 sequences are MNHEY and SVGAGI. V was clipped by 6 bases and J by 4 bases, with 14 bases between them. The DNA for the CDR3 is TGTGCCAGCAGGACTTTTTCAGGGCCAGATACGCAGTATTTT. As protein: CASRTFSGPDTQYF.

The CDR3 DNA follows: TGTGCCATCAGTGAAAGGAGACGCGGGAGGGTGCGCGAGCAGTACTTC. It specifies CAISERRRGRVREQYF. This chain joins TRBV10-3 and TRBJ2-7; 9 bases line up with TRBD2. This CDR3 has 16 residues. The V gene's germline CDR1 is ENHRY and CDR2 SYGVKD. After removal of 3 bases from V and 6 bases from J, the junction contained 12 bases not matched to a gene.

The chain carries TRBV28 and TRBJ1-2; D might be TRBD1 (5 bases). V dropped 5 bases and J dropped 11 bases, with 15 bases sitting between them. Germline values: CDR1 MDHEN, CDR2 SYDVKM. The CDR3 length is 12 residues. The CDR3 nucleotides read TGTGCCAGCAGTGCCTCGGGGCAACGATACACCTTC. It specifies CASSASGQRYTF.

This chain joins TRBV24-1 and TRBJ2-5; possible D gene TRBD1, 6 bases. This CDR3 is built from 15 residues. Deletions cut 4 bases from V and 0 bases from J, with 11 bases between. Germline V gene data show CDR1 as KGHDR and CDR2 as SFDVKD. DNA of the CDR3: TGTGCCACCAGTGACTCTGGACAGCACCAAGAGACCCAGTACTTC. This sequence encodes CATSDSGQHQETQYF.

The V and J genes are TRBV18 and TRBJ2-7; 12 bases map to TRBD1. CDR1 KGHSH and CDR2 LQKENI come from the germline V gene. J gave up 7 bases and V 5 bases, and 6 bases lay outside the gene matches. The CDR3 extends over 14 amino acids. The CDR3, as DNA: TGTGCCAGCTCAACCGGGACAGGGGGCTGGGAGCAGTACTTC. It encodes CASSTGTGGWEQYF. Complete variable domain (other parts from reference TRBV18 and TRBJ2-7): NAGVMQNPRHLVRRRGQEARLRCSPMKGHSHVYWYRQLPEEGLKFMVYLQKENIIDESGMPKERFSAEFPKEGPSILRIQQVVRGDSAAYFCASSTGTGGWEQYFGPGTRLTVT.

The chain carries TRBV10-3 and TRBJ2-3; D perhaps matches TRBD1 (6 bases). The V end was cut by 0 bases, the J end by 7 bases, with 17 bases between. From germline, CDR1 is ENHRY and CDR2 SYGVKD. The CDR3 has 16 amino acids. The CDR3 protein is CAISESTKGGPYTQYF. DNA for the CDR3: TGTGCCATCAGTGAGTCAACGAAAGGGGGACCGTATACGCAGTATTTT.

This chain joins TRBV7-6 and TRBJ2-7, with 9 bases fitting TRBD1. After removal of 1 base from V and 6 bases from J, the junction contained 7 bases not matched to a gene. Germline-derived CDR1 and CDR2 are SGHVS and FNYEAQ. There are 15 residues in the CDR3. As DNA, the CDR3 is TGTGCCAGCAGCTTAGTGGGGACAGGGAGGAGCGAGCAGTACTTC. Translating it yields CASSLVGTGRSEQYF.

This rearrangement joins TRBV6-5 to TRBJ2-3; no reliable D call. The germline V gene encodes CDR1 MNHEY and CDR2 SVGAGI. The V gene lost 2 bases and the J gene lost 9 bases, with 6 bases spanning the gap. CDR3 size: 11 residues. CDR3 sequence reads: CASSYRRTQYF. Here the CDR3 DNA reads TGTGCCAGCAGTTACCGCAGGACGCAGTATTTT.